What follows are 14 T cell receptor beta chains derived from one specimen sequenced in a study of blood T cell repertoires in COVID-19. Generated by immunoSEQ multiplex PCR, the TCRdb table keeps only in-frame clones and is missing some. The sample holds 150,000 to 200,000 clones; less than 90% are singletons and the top ten take approximately 15%. The sequenced sample consisted of peripheral blood. These receptors came from a woman in her sixties or seventies with COVID-19, enrolled during active disease.

V is TRBV7-8 and J is TRBJ2-1, with 7 bases that match TRBD2. Germline values: CDR1 SGHVS, CDR2 FQNEAQ. The trim removed 2 bases at V and 0 bases at J, leaving 16 bases unmatched. This CDR3 contains 20 residues. The CDR3 loop reads CASSLLTPRAGGFSYNEQFF. The CDR3 DNA is TGTGCCAGCAGCTTACTCACCCCGCGAGCCGGGGGGTTCTCCTACAATGAGCAGTTCTTC.

V gene TRBV7-2 combines with J gene TRBJ2-3, with unresolved D. The V end was cut by 2 bases, the J end by 0 bases, with 9 bases between. The CDR3 extends over 15 amino acids. Germline-derived CDR1 and CDR2 are SGHTA and FQGNSA. Here the CDR3 DNA reads TGTGCCAGCAGCTTATTTAGTGTTAGCACAGATACGCAGTATTTT. Amino acids: CASSLFSVSTDTQYF. The full variable domain, its missing parts supplied by reference TRBV7-2 and TRBJ2-3, is GAGVSQSPSNKVTEKGKDVELRCDPISGHTALYWYRQSLGQGLEFLIYFQGNSAPDKSGLPSDRFSAERTGGSVSTLTIQRTQQEDSAVYLCASSLFSVSTDTQYFGPGTRLTVL.

J is TRBJ1-2 and V is TRBV27; a weak D match, TRBD1 (6 bases). CDR3 length equals 14 residues. Germline V gene lookup returns CDR1 MNHEY and CDR2 SMNVEV (reference sequence). Deletions cut 5 bases from V and 8 bases from J, with 18 bases between. The CDR3 DNA sequence: TGTGCCAGCAGTCCGGAGTGGACAGCCTTCGGCTACACCTTC. Protein: CASSPEWTAFGYTF.

This chain joins TRBV27 and TRBJ1-4; D remains unclear. This CDR3 spans 14 amino acids. Trimming took 4 bases from V and 4 from J, leaving 10 bases between them. Germline V gene data show CDR1 as MNHEY and CDR2 as SMNVEV (reference sequence). The CDR3 is CASSSLLSNEKLFF. The DNA of the CDR3 is TGTGCCAGCAGTTCCCTCCTCAGTAATGAAAAACTGTTTTTT. The full variable domain, with the rest looked up from reference TRBV27 and TRBJ1-4, is EAQVTQNPRYLITVTGKKLTVTCSQNMNHEYMSWYRQDPGLGLRQIYYSMNVEVTDKGDVPEGYKVSRKEKRNFPLILESPSPNQTSLYFCASSSLLSNEKLFFGSGTQLSVL.

The V call is TRBV9, the J call TRBJ2-2, with D possibly TRBD2 on 5 matching bases. In germline, CDR1 is SGDLS, CDR2 YYNGEE. CDR3 size: 14 residues. Trimming took 3 bases from V and 5 from J, leaving 11 bases between them. CDR3 protein: CASSALTGTGELFF. CDR3 DNA: TGTGCCAGCAGCGCACTAACGGGGACCGGGGAGCTGTTTTTT.

V gene TRBV11-3 combines with J gene TRBJ2-7; D is possibly TRBD1 (5 bases). Germline V gives CDR1 SGHNT, CDR2 YENEEA. With 5 bases removed from V and 5 bases from J, the gap between germline ends came to 13 bases. This CDR3 spans 13 amino acids. CDR3 nucleotide sequence: TGTGCCAGCAGCCCCCAGGGTCGGGACGAGCAGTACTTC. Translating gives CASSPQGRDEQYF.

The chain uses TRBV27 and TRBJ1-1; D call uncertain. Per germline, CDR1 MNHEY and CDR2 SMNVEV (reference sequence). CDR3 size: 14 residues. The V end was cut by 2 bases, the J end by 0 bases, with 7 bases between. CDR3 in DNA: TGTGCCAGCAGTTTACGAAGCCTGAACACTGAAGCTTTCTTT. Translating gives CASSLRSLNTEAFF.

The sample holds one count of this clone. The chain recombines TRBV5-6 with TRBJ2-7; weak D call: TRBD1 (6 bases). Germline V gene lookup returns CDR1 SGHDT and CDR2 YYEEEE. Trimming removed 2 bases from V and 6 bases from J, with 9 bases in between. The CDR3 is made up of 12 amino acids. The CDR3 is CASSFRGTEQYF. The DNA for the CDR3 is TGTGCCAGCAGCTTTAGGGGGACCGAGCAGTACTTC.

The rearrangement uses TRBV27 and TRBJ1-1; a possible D gene is TRBD1 (5 bases). There are 14 residues in the CDR3. Germline V lookup: CDR1 MNHEY, CDR2 SMNVEV (reference sequence). Trimming removed 7 bases at V and 4 bases at J, with 16 bases between. The CDR3 DNA is TGTGCCAGCAATTCCGCGGGGGGGGTCACTGAAGCTTTCTTT. Translation gives CASNSAGGVTEAFF.

This clone has only a few counts. The chain links TRBV2 to TRBJ1-2; D remains ambiguous. V was pared by 2 bases and J by 7 bases, with 11 bases between. CDR1 is SNHLY and CDR2 is FYNNEI in the germline V gene. The CDR3 is made up of 13 amino acids. This CDR3 reads CASSENVGSGYTF. CDR3 DNA sequence: TGTGCCAGCAGTGAAAATGTAGGGAGTGGCTACACCTTC.

This chain uses TRBV30 with TRBJ1-2; possible D gene TRBD1, 6 bases. The CDR3 sequence is 14 residues long. Trimming removed 6 bases at V and 0 bases at J, with 14 bases between. Per the germline V gene, CDR1 is GTSNPN and CDR2 is SVGIG (reference sequence). CDR3 in DNA: TGTGCCTGTCTGAGGGGGGGTGCTAACTATGGCTACACCTTC. Protein sequence: CACLRGGANYGYTF.

The CDR3, as DNA: TGCAGCGTGCGCAGACAGAACCGGGTGGAGACCCAGTACTTC. It specifies CSVRRQNRVETQYF. This chain joins TRBV29-1 and TRBJ2-5; maybe TRBD1 (5 bases). V was shortened by 6 bases and J by 5 bases, with 19 bases between the two germline ends. The CDR3 is 14 amino acids. CDR1 is SQVTM, CDR2 ANQGSEA, per germline.

The V call is TRBV6-6, the J call TRBJ2-7, with D perhaps TRBD1 (6 bases). Per germline, CDR1 MNHNY and CDR2 SVGAGI (reference sequence). Between the trimmed V and J ends, which lost 4 bases and 3 bases, there was a span of 13 bases. The CDR3 contains 14 residues. The DNA for the CDR3 is TGTGCCAGCAGTTTACCAACAGGGAGCTACGAGCAGTACTTC. It encodes CASSLPTGSYEQYF.

This clone appeared a single time. V usage is TRBV6-5 and J usage is TRBJ1-2; D is unresolved. This CDR3 contains 13 residues. Trimming removed 0 bases at V and 12 bases at J, with 14 bases between. Germline CDR1 is MNHEY and CDR2 is SVGAGI. The CDR3 protein is CASSYSSKGADTF. The CDR3 DNA follows: TGTGCCAGCAGTTACTCGAGTAAGGGAGCAGACACCTTC.